This T cell receptor (beta chain) comes out of a study of blood T cells in healthy people across ages. Study results and caveats: More naive CD4+ cells and higher diversity were found in long-lived than in aged donors.

Comment on this clonotype: Its antigen is not known.

Germline loops: CDR1 SGHVS, CDR2 FQNEAQ. The J segment lost 1 base and the V segment lost 7 bases, leaving 17 bases of the junction unmatched. The CDR3 is 18 residues long. Then a second PCR, running roughly 7 to 11 cycles, was carried out with a sample-barcoded 5' primer and a J-beta primer mix. Via MiXCR, TCRdb re-called the 5' RACE reads, giving one row per CDR3 protein. The sample holds some 1 million distinct CDR3 sequences, over 35% seen once. This chain uses TRBV7-8 with TRBJ2-3, with 7 bases aligning to TRBD2. This clonotype was sampled from a woman aged 55-70 years in good health. Sequenced material: blood. CDR3 DNA sequence: TGTGCCAGCAACACCACTAGCGAAGTGACTTGGGGCACAGATACGCAGTATTTT. This codes for CASNTTSEVTWGTDTQYF.